Below are 25 T cell receptor beta chains sequenced from a single sample in a study of Ad26.COV2.S vaccination and SARS-CoV-2 variants. Profiled with immunoSEQ multiplex PCR; TCRdb holds only in-frame clones, not every one. The sample yields 200,000 to 250,000 clones, approximately 90% seen once. The treatment is: 15 to 20 received Ad26.COV2.S at low or high dose, single or two shots; 5 received placebo; per-sample allocation not given. Sampling took place 63 days after the first vaccine or placebo injection. The sample was peripheral blood, taken in a trial of Ad26.COV2.S vaccine versus placebo. All receptors derive from a person aged 18-65 years who received the Ad26.COV2.S COVID-19 vaccine or a placebo.

The gene calls are TRBV7-8 and TRBJ1-1; D ambiguous. The CDR3 is made up of 15 amino acids. CDR1 is SGHVS and CDR2 is FQNEAQ in the germline V gene. The germline V and J ends were trimmed by 5 bases and 0 bases, with 13 bases remaining between them. CDR3: CASSLSLRVNTEAFF. The CDR3 DNA is TGTGCCAGCAGCCTATCCCTTAGGGTGAACACTGAAGCTTTCTTT.

The rearrangement links TRBV5-1 to TRBJ2-7; 8 bases map to TRBD1. Germline values: CDR1 SGHRS, CDR2 YFSETQ. The trim removed 1 base at V and 5 bases at J, leaving 5 bases unmatched. This CDR3 has 14 residues. CDR3 coding DNA: TGCGCCAGCAGCTTGTTGCCAGGGGGCGACGAGCAGTACTTC. As protein: CASSLLPGGDEQYF.

The rearrangement uses TRBV7-9 and TRBJ2-2; D not resolved. The CDR3 loop spans 15 amino acids. V dropped 1 base and J dropped 2 bases, with 8 bases sitting between them. Germline values: CDR1 SEHNR, CDR2 FQNEAQ (reference sequence). CDR3 amino acids: CASSLVSSNTGELFF. In DNA form, the CDR3 reads TGTGCCAGCAGCTTAGTCTCCAGTAACACCGGGGAGCTGTTTTTT.

V is TRBV6-5 and J is TRBJ1-1; D remains unclear. V lost 1 base, J lost 2 bases, and 11 bases lay in between. The CDR3 loop spans 15 amino acids. Germline V gene lookup returns CDR1 MNHEY and CDR2 SVGAGI. CDR3: CASSYFPGGNTEAFF. Written as DNA, the CDR3 is TGTGCCAGCAGTTACTTCCCGGGAGGAAACACTGAAGCTTTCTTT.

The CDR3 DNA is TGTGCCAGCAGCGTAGATGGAGGGAATCTTCAGCCCCAGCATTTT. It yields the protein CASSVDGGNLQPQHF. The chain uses TRBV9 and TRBJ1-5; D is uncertain. This CDR3 spans 15 amino acids. The germline V gene has CDR1 SGDLS and CDR2 YYNGEE. Trimming shortened V by 0 bases and J by 6 bases, and 13 bases separated the two germline ends. Full variable domain (outside the CDR3, taken from reference TRBV9 and TRBJ1-5): DSGVTQTPKHLITATGQRVTLRCSPRSGDLSVYWYQQSLDQGLQFLIQYYNGEERAKGNILERFSAQQFPDLHSELNLSSLELGDSALYFCASSVDGGNLQPQHFGDGTRLSIL.

This chain connects TRBV6-2 or TRBV6-3 to TRBJ1-1; 7 nucleotides line up with TRBD1. There are 12 residues in the CDR3. Trimming took 2 bases from V and 8 from J; bases not matched to a gene: 2. Germline V gene data show CDR1 as MNHEY and CDR2 as SVGEGT. The CDR3 loop reads CASSYKQGEAFF. In DNA, the CDR3 is TGTGCCAGCAGTTACAAACAGGGGGAAGCTTTCTTT.

The J gene is TRBJ1-2, the V gene TRBV3-1 (or the pseudogene TRBV3-2); TRBD1 aligns across 10 bases. After removal of 0 bases from V and 9 bases from J, the junction contained 7 bases not matched to a gene. CDR1 and CDR2 from the germline V gene are LGHDT and YNNKEL (reference sequence). This CDR3 has 15 residues. The CDR3 here is CASSQDHRTGGSYTF. The CDR3 DNA is TGTGCCAGCAGCCAAGATCATCGGACAGGGGGGAGCTACACCTTC.

J is TRBJ2-1 and V is TRBV14, with D perhaps matching TRBD1 (6 bases). Trimming took off 5 bases at V and 6 bases at J, with 8 bases between the two ends. The CDR3 extends over 12 amino acids. In germline, CDR1 is SGHDN, CDR2 FVKESK. This CDR3 reads CASSTGFNEQFF. The CDR3 bases are TGTGCCAGCAGCACAGGGTTCAATGAGCAGTTCTTC. The entire variable domain, with the rest obtained from reference TRBV14 and TRBJ2-1, is as follows: EAGVTQFPSHSVIEKGQTVTLRCDPISGHDNLYWYRRVMGKEIKFLLHFVKESKQDESGMPNNRFLAERTGGTYSTLKVQPAELEDSGVYFCASSTGFNEQFFGPGTRLTVL.

J is TRBJ1-6 and V is TRBV6-2 or TRBV6-3; D unresolved. The CDR3 has 16 residues. V dropped 0 bases and J dropped 6 bases, with 12 bases sitting between them. The germline CDR1 and CDR2 sequences are MNHEY and SVGEGT. The CDR3, as DNA: TGTGCCAGCAGTTACTCGTTTGGAGGCGGTAATTCACCCCTCCACTTT. Its translation: CASSYSFGGGNSPLHF.

The chain has TRBV27 and TRBJ2-7; D might be TRBD1 (6 bases). The CDR3 contains 13 residues. The germline V gene has CDR1 MNHEY and CDR2 SMNVEV (reference sequence). With 2 bases removed from V and 3 bases from J, the gap between germline ends came to 8 bases. This CDR3 is CASSLEQGYEQYF. The CDR3 DNA sequence: TGTGCCAGCAGTTTAGAACAGGGCTACGAGCAGTACTTC.

As concerns this clone: One end of the junction does not line up with germline, which may come from a read error. The chain couples TRBV7-2 to TRBJ2-6; no firm D call. The V gene's germline CDR1 is SGHTA and CDR2 FQGNSA. The CDR3 loop spans 13 amino acids. The chain's CDR3 is CANSSSGANVLTF. Here the CDR3 DNA reads TGTGCCAACAGCAGCTCTGGGGCCAACGTCCTGACTTTC.

This chain links TRBV6-5 with TRBJ1-5; D call uncertain. V lost 8 bases, J lost 0 bases, and 8 bases lay in between. Germline CDR1 is MNHEY and CDR2 is SVGAGI. The CDR3 loop spans 13 amino acids. The CDR3 nucleotides read TGTGCCAGCTGGCAGAGTAGCAATCAGCCCCAGCATTTT. Translated, it gives CASWQSSNQPQHF.

This chain connects TRBV12-3 or TRBV12-4 to TRBJ1-5; possibly TRBD1 for D (6 bases). The CDR3 sequence is 13 residues long. V shed 8 bases and J shed 4 bases, with 12 bases lying between them. The CDR3 sequence is CASSGGLNQPQHF. The CDR3 DNA reads as TGTGCCAGCTCTGGGGGGCTTAATCAGCCCCAGCATTTT.

This rearrangement joins TRBV6-5 to TRBJ1-6, with 7 bases identical to TRBD1. The J segment lost 8 bases and the V segment lost 2 bases, leaving 3 bases of the junction unmatched. CDR3 size: 14 residues. Germline lookup yields CDR1 MNHEY and CDR2 SVGAGI. The CDR3 here is CASSYNRGDSPLHF. The CDR3 nucleotides read TGTGCCAGCAGTTACAACAGGGGTGATTCACCCCTCCACTTT.

This clone was seen a handful of times. This chain joins TRBV20-1 and TRBJ2-7; D is perhaps TRBD2 (5 bases). V lost 3 bases and J lost 2, with 17 bases in between. The germline gives CDR1 DFQATT, CDR2 SNEGSKA (reference sequence). This CDR3 comprises 15 residues. The CDR3 region has the DNA TGCAGTGCTAGTAGGCCCAGCGGAGCAACCTACGAGCAGTACTTC. Translation gives CSASRPSGATYEQYF.

The chain links TRBV24-1 to TRBJ2-1, with D unresolved. Per the germline V gene, CDR1 is KGHDR and CDR2 is SFDVKD. Trimming left V 3 bases short and J 4 bases short, with 12 bases between. The CDR3 is 15 residues long. The CDR3 region is CATSDPKSLYNEQFF. CDR3 nucleotides: TGTGCCACCAGTGATCCCAAATCCCTTTACAATGAGCAGTTCTTC.

This clone was found once. The chain combines TRBV7-9 with TRBJ2-5, with 7 nucleotides matching TRBD1. Germline V gene lookup returns CDR1 SEHNR and CDR2 FQNEAQ (reference sequence). The CDR3 contains 16 residues. V lost 4 bases, J lost 4 bases, and 12 bases stayed unmatched. The CDR3 protein is CASSSMTGKGIETQYF. CDR3 sequence (DNA): TGTGCCAGCAGCTCTATGACAGGGAAGGGGATAGAGACCCAGTACTTC.

CDR3 nucleotide sequence: TGCAGCGCCGCCTCGCTAGCGGGGACCGGGGAGCTGTTTTTT. Translating gives CSAASLAGTGELFF. The gene calls are TRBV29-1 and TRBJ2-2, with 9 bases fitting TRBD2. Trimming at V came to 7 bases and at J to 5 bases, leaving 8 bases not matched to a gene. This CDR3 spans 14 amino acids. Germline-derived CDR1 and CDR2 are SQVTM and ANQGSEA.

This clone has a single count. The V and J genes are TRBV11-2 and TRBJ2-7; 9 bases are shared with TRBD2. Losses at the gene ends were 5 bases for V and 6 bases for J; bases not matched to a gene: 11. The germline V gene encodes CDR1 SGHAT and CDR2 FQNNGV. The CDR3 length is 15 residues. CDR3 sequence reads: CASSPRSLAGPEQYF. The CDR3 DNA follows: TGTGCCAGCAGCCCACGGAGTCTAGCGGGGCCCGAGCAGTACTTC.

The chain is built from TRBV28 and TRBJ1-2; 9 nucleotides match TRBD1. The CDR3 extends over 16 amino acids. Per germline, CDR1 MDHEN and CDR2 SYDVKM. V gave up 5 bases and J gave up 4 bases; unmatched junction bases: 11. The CDR3 region is CASSPRQGQGPYGYTF. The DNA for the CDR3 is TGTGCCAGCAGTCCGCGTCAGGGACAGGGACCCTATGGCTACACCTTC.

This chain uses TRBV28 with TRBJ1-1, with TRBD1 matching 9 bases. The germline gives CDR1 MDHEN, CDR2 SYDVKM. CDR3 length equals 15 residues. J lost 5 bases, V lost 7 bases, and 11 bases had no gene match. Here the CDR3 DNA reads TGTGCCAGCACCTATAGGTACAGGGGGCGAACTGAAGCTTTCTTT. Its translation is CASTYRYRGRTEAFF.

This chain links TRBV2 with TRBJ2-7; 9 bases map to TRBD1. This CDR3 is built from 12 residues. CDR1 and CDR2 (germline): SNHLY, FYNNEI. The CDR3 coding sequence is TGTACCTCCGGGACAGGGTACTACGAGCAGTACTTC. Its protein product is CTSGTGYYEQYF.

The rearrangement uses TRBV5-1 and TRBJ2-1; 8 nucleotides line up with TRBD2. This CDR3 is built from 12 residues. The V gene's germline CDR1 is SGHRS and CDR2 YFSETQ. With V trimmed by 2 bases and J by 9 bases, 1 base remained unmatched. Here the CDR3 reads CASSFGGVEQFF. CDR3 DNA sequence: TGCGCCAGCAGCTTCGGGGGGGTTGAGCAGTTCTTC.

The chain employs TRBV3-1 (or the pseudogene TRBV3-2) and TRBJ1-1, with D unresolved. The germline V and J ends were trimmed by 0 bases and 0 bases, with 26 bases remaining between them. Germline loops: CDR1 LGHDT, CDR2 YNNKEL (reference sequence). The CDR3 spans 21 residues. The CDR3 nucleotides read TGTGCCAGCAGCCAAGACGTCAAATTCCCGCCCCGTAGAGAACTGAACACTGAAGCTTTCTTT. It codes for CASSQDVKFPPRRELNTEAFF.

The CDR3 loop is CASSFGRSSTDTQYF. Written as DNA, the CDR3 is TGTGCCAGCAGCTTCGGGAGGTCTAGCACAGATACGCAGTATTTT. The chain combines TRBV5-4 with TRBJ2-3; 7 bases match TRBD2. CDR3 length: 15 amino acids. Germline V gene sequence: CDR1 SGHNT, CDR2 YYREEE (reference sequence). Trimming removed 2 bases from V and 0 bases from J; junction bases left unmatched: 3.